These T cell receptor beta chains were read from a single sample in a study of blood T cell repertoires in COVID-19. The protocol was immunoSEQ multiplex PCR, while the TCRdb copy is restricted to in-frame clones and leaves out a portion. The repertoire holds about 61,000 clones, around 90% seen once, with approximately 17% in the top ten. The source material was peripheral blood. These receptors were obtained from a woman aged 80 or over with active COVID-19. Both conserved end residues are part of each CDR3. D genes are given only for firm matches. The listing skips clone size in some rows; elsewhere it reads once, few, many or a size class.

clone size,J gene,V gene,D gene,CDR3 DNA,CDR3 protein
.,TRBJ2-3,TRBV6-5,TRBD2,TGTGCCAGCCTAGGACTAGCGGGGGACTCGCAGTATTTT,CASLGLAGDSQYF
.,TRBJ2-7,TRBV3-1/TRBV3-2,.,TGTGCCAGCAGCCAAGAAAACTTCTACGAGCAGTACTTC,CASSQENFYEQYF
few,TRBJ2-7,TRBV2,TRBD1,TGTGCCAGCAGTGAAAAGAGGACAGGGGGTGTAAACTACGAGCAGTACTTC,CASSEKRTGGVNYEQYF
.,TRBJ2-7,TRBV9,.,TGTGCCAGCAGCGTAGCTGAGCCCATACGAGCCTACGAGCAGTACTTC,CASSVAEPIRAYEQYF
.,TRBJ2-1,TRBV2,TRBD2,TGTGCCAGGGCGATGACTAGCGGGGGGGCGGGCGAGCAGTTCTTC,CARAMTSGGAGEQFF
once,TRBJ2-5,TRBV5-1,.,TGCGCCAGCAGCCCGGGGACTCTTCCCCAAGAGACCCAGTACTTC,CASSPGTLPQETQYF
.,TRBJ2-3,TRBV11-2,.,TGTGCCAGCAGCCCCCCCCAGGGGACCTTCGGAGGAGATACGCAGTATTTT,CASSPPQGTFGGDTQYF
.,TRBJ2-3,TRBV29-1,TRBD2,TGCAGCGTCGGGACTAGCGGTTACACAGATACGCAGTATTTT,CSVGTSGYTDTQYF
.,TRBJ2-1,TRBV4-1,TRBD2,TGCGCCAGCAGCCGAACCCCTAGCGGGGATTACAATGAGCAGTTCTTC,CASSRTPSGDYNEQFF
.,TRBJ2-7,TRBV15,.,TGTGCCACCAGCAGGGACTGGAGCTCCGCCTACGAGCAGTACTTC,CATSRDWSSAYEQYF
.,TRBJ1-1,TRBV23-1,.,TGCGCCAGCAGCCCCGCGGGGGGCATGAACACTGAAGCTTTCTTT,CASSPAGGMNTEAFF
.,TRBJ2-7,TRBV10-3,.,TGTGCCATCAGTCCGGCCCAGGGGCAGATAACTTCCTACGAGCAGTACTTC,CAISPAQGQITSYEQYF
.,TRBJ1-2,TRBV29-1,.,TGCAGCGTGGGGCAGGACAGAGGGTACACCTTC,CSVGQDRGYTF
few,TRBJ1-5,TRBV28,TRBD1,TGTGCCAGCACTCAGGGGGGCCGGAATCAGCCCCAGCATTTT,CASTQGGRNQPQHF
once,TRBJ2-7,TRBV7-8,TRBD2,TGTGCCAGCAGCTTAGAGGGTAGCGGGCTGACCTACGAGCAGTACTTC,CASSLEGSGLTYEQYF
.,TRBJ1-3,TRBV11-2,.,TGTGCCAGCAGCTTTAGCCCGGTTAGCTCTGGAAACACCATATATTTT,CASSFSPVSSGNTIYF
.,TRBJ1-1,TRBV6-2/TRBV6-3,.,TGTGCCAGCAGTAACTACAGGTTTTTGAACACTGAAGCTTTCTTT,CASSNYRFLNTEAFF
.,TRBJ2-3,TRBV5-4,TRBD1,TGTGCCAGCAGCTTTGGCGGACAGGGGGCGCGAGATACGCAGTATTTT,CASSFGGQGARDTQYF
.,TRBJ1-2,TRBV9,.,TGTGCCAGCAGCCTTTCGACAACCCCCTACTATGGCTACACCTTC,CASSLSTTPYYGYTF
once,TRBJ2-1,TRBV7-9,.,TGTGCCAGCAGCCCTGACTCCAGCTCCTACAATGAGCAGTTCTTC,CASSPDSSSYNEQFF
few,TRBJ2-7,TRBV5-1,TRBD1,TGCGCCAGCAGCTTAGGGACAGGGGGCAACGAGCAGTACTTC,CASSLGTGGNEQYF
few,TRBJ2-2,TRBV7-3,TRBD1,TGTGCCAGCAGCTTATACGGACAGGGCACCGGGGAGCTGTTTTTT,CASSLYGQGTGELFF
once,TRBJ2-7,TRBV6-5,TRBD1,TGTGCCAGCAATACAGGGGGCAGGGACGAGCAGTACTTC,CASNTGGRDEQYF
.,TRBJ2-1,TRBV5-1,.,TGCGCCAGCAGCCTCCCGAGTAGTAGCAATGAGCAGTTCTTC,CASSLPSSSNEQFF
.,TRBJ1-1,TRBV7-3,.,TGTGCCAGCAGCTATGACACAAACACTGAAGCTTTCTTT,CASSYDTNTEAFF
.,TRBJ2-1,TRBV2,TRBD2,TGTGCCAGCAGTGAACTAGCGGGGGCCTACAATGAGCAGTTCTTC,CASSELAGAYNEQFF
.,TRBJ2-1,TRBV4-1,TRBD2,TGCGCCAGCAGCCAAGTGGCTAGCGGGGGCCATGAGCAGTTCTTC,CASSQVASGGHEQFF
few,TRBJ2-5,TRBV2,.,TGTGCCAGCAGTGAACAGGAGACCCAGTACTTC,CASSEQETQYF
once,TRBJ2-3,TRBV30,TRBD2,TGTGCCTGGAGTGAGCGGGGAAGAAGCACAGATACGCAGTATTTT,CAWSERGRSTDTQYF
.,TRBJ1-2,TRBV28,.,TGTGCCAGCAGTTTTGGGGGGTCCCCTAACTATGGCTACACCTTC,CASSFGGSPNYGYTF
.,TRBJ2-3,TRBV6-5,TRBD2,TGTGCCAGCAGCCTCAGCGGGGGGGCTGCAGATACGCAGTATTTT,CASSLSGGAADTQYF
.,TRBJ1-4,TRBV5-1,TRBD1,TGCGCCAGCAGCTTGCACGTCAGGGGGACTGAAAAACTGTTTTTT,CASSLHVRGTEKLFF
few,TRBJ1-4,TRBV10-3,.,TGTGCCATCAGTGGGCGGAGTGGGGAAAAACTGTTTTTT,CAISGRSGEKLFF
.,TRBJ1-1,TRBV5-1,TRBD1,TGCGCTTCCTGTCCGGGACAGGGAGGTTGCACTGAAGCTTTCTTT,CASCPGQGGCTEAFF
.,TRBJ1-1,TRBV12-3/TRBV12-4,.,TGTGCCAGCAGTCGACAGACGTGGACTGAAGCTTTCTTT,CASSRQTWTEAFF
.,TRBJ2-1,TRBV12-5,TRBD2,TGTGCTAGTGGTTTCCAGACTAGCGGGGGGGAGGGTGAGCAGTTCTTC,CASGFQTSGGEGEQFF
.,TRBJ2-3,TRBV5-1,TRBD2,TGCGCCAGCAGCTTGGCGGGGACTAAGGATACGCAGTATTTT,CASSLAGTKDTQYF
.,TRBJ2-5,TRBV9,.,TGTGCCAGCAGCGTAGGGTATTGGAGAGAAGAGACCCAGTACTTC,CASSVGYWREETQYF
.,TRBJ2-3,TRBV5-4,.,TGTGCCAGCAGGGTGTGGGGGGGCAGGGCAGATACGCAGTATTTT,CASRVWGGRADTQYF
.,TRBJ2-1,TRBV24-1,.,TGTGCCACCAGTGATTTGCAAACAGGGAGCTCCTACAATGAGCAGTTCTTC,CATSDLQTGSSYNEQFF
.,TRBJ2-7,TRBV28,.,TGTGCCAGCAACCGGCAGGGCTACTACGAGCAGTACTTC,CASNRQGYYEQYF
.,TRBJ1-1,TRBV7-9,.,TGTGCCAGCAGCGCACACGGGACACCGAACACTGAAGCTTTCTTT,CASSAHGTPNTEAFF
.,TRBJ2-1,TRBV5-1,TRBD2,TGCGCCAGCAGCTTGGACGAAGCGGGGACTGGTAATGAGCAGTTCTTC,CASSLDEAGTGNEQFF
.,TRBJ1-1,TRBV19,TRBD1,TGTGCCAGTAGTGGGACAGGCCGCCGAGAAGCTTTCTTT,CASSGTGRREAFF
.,TRBJ1-2,TRBV19,TRBD1,TGTGCCAGTAGCACGAGACAGGGGACCTATGGCTACACCTTC,CASSTRQGTYGYTF
.,TRBJ1-2,TRBV6-5,TRBD1,TGTGCCAGCAGTTTCCGGACAGGGTACAACTATGGCTACACCTTC,CASSFRTGYNYGYTF
.,TRBJ1-2,TRBV18,.,TGTGCCAGCTCACCCCCTGGCAGTGATCTCTATGGCTACACCTTC,CASSPPGSDLYGYTF
many,TRBJ2-2,TRBV5-3,.,TGTGCCAGAAGCTTCGGGATCCGAGGCACCGGGGAGCTGTTTTTT,CARSFGIRGTGELFF
.,TRBJ2-7,TRBV6-2/TRBV6-3,TRBD2,TGTGCCAGCAGTTACTCGGTACTAGCGGGGGGCCGCTACGAGCAGTACTTC,CASSYSVLAGGRYEQYF